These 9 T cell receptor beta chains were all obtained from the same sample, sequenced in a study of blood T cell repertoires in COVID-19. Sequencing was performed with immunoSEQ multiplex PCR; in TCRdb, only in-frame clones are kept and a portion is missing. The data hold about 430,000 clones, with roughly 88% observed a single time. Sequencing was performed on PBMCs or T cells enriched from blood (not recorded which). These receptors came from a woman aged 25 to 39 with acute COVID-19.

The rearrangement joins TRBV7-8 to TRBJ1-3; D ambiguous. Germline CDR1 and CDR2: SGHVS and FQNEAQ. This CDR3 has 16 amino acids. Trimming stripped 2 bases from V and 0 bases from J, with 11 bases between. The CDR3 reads CASSLKGALSGNTIYF. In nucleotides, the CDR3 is TGTGCCAGCAGCTTAAAGGGAGCACTCTCTGGAAACACCATATATTTT.

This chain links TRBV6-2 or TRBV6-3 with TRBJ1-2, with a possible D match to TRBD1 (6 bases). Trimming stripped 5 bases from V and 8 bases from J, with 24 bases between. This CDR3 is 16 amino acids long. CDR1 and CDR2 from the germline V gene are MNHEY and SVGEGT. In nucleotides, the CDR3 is TGTGCCAGCAGTGTCCGCTCGTTAGGCAGGGGCTACGGCTACACCTTC. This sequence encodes CASSVRSLGRGYGYTF.

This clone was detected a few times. The CDR3 DNA follows: TGCGCCAGCAGCTTGGTCTCAGGGCCTGATGGCTACACCTTC. Its translation is CASSLVSGPDGYTF. The chain combines TRBV5-1 with TRBJ1-2; tentatively, D is TRBD1 (5 bases). V lost 0 bases and J 6 bases, leaving 12 bases between the germline ends. CDR3 length: 14 residues. Germline values: CDR1 SGHRS, CDR2 YFSETQ.

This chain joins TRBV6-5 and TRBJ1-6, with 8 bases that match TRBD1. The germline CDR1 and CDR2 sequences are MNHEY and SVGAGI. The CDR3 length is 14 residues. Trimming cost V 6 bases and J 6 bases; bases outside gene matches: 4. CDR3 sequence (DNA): TGTGCCAGCAGATGGACAGGGCGTAATTCACCCCTCCACTTT. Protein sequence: CASRWTGRNSPLHF.

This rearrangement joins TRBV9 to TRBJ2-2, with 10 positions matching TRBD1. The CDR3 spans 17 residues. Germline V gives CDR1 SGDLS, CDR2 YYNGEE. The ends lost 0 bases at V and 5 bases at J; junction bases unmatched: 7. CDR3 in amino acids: CASSVAGTGARTGELFF. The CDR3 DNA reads TGTGCCAGCAGCGTAGCCGGGACAGGGGCACGAACCGGGGAGCTGTTTTTT.

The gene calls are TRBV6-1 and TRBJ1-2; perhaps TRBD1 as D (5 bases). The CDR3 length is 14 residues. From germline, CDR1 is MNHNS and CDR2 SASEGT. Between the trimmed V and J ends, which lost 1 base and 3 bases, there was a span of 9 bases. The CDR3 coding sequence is TGTGCCAGCAGTGAAGTAGGGGTGGACTATGGCTACACCTTC. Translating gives CASSEVGVDYGYTF.

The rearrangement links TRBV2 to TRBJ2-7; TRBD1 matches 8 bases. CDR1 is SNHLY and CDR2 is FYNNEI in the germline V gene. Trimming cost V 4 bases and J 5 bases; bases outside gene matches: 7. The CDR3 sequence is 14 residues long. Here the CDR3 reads CASSGNRGKDEQYF. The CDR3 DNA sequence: TGTGCCAGCAGTGGGAACAGGGGGAAAGACGAGCAGTACTTC.

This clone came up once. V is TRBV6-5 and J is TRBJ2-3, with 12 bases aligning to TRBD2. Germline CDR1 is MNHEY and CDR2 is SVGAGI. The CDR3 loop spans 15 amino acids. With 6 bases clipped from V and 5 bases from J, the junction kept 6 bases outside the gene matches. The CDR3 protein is CASRNLAGGQDTQYF. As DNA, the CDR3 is TGTGCCAGCAGAAACCTAGCGGGGGGGCAAGATACGCAGTATTTT.

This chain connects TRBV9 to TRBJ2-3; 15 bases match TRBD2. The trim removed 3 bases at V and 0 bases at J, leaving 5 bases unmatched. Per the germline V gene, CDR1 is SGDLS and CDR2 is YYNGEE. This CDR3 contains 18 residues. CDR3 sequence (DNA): TGTGCCAGCAGCGGAGGACTAGCGGGGGGGAGTAGCACAGATACGCAGTATTTT. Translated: CASSGGLAGGSSTDTQYF.